Listed below are T cell receptor beta chains from one sample, sequenced in a study of cytomegalovirus exposure and HLA in healthy donors. Profiling relied on immunoSEQ multiplex PCR, and the TCRdb table lists in-frame clones only, not all of them. The sample carries 80,000 to 100,000 clones, about three quarters recorded once. Sequencing input: PBMCs. The source of these receptors is a man aged 40-55 years in good health and CMV-seronegative. Both conserved end residues are part of each CDR3. Fields, in order: V gene, clone size, J gene, D gene, CDR3 protein, CDR3 DNA. D genes are given only for firm matches. Where a row states a size, it is once, few, many or the class of an expanded clone; other rows omit it.

TRBV6-6,NA,TRBJ2-5,TRBD2,CASSYYLAGGRETQYF,TGTGCCAGCAGTTACTACCTAGCGGGGGGTAGAGAGACCCAGTACTTC
TRBV7-3,NA,TRBJ2-3,TRBD1,CASSLRPGQGGDTQYF,TGTGCCAGCAGCTTAAGGCCCGGACAGGGTGGCGATACGCAGTATTTT
TRBV6-5,once,TRBJ1-1,NA,CASWTETNTEAFF,TGTGCCAGCTGGACAGAAACGAACACTGAAGCTTTCTTT
TRBV27,NA,TRBJ2-7,NA,CASSLKNGYYEQYF,TGTGCCAGCAGTTTAAAAAACGGCTACTACGAGCAGTACTTC
TRBV18,NA,TRBJ1-5,TRBD1,CASSPTGTQPQHF,TGTGCCAGCTCACCGACAGGGACCCAGCCCCAGCATTTT
TRBV14,once,TRBJ1-6,NA,CASSPRDYNSPLHF,TGTGCCAGCAGCCCCCGGGACTATAATTCACCCCTCCACTTT
TRBV6-1,once,TRBJ1-2,NA,CASSGGVTGRRNF,TGTGCCAGCAGTGGGGGGGTTACGGGACGGCGTAACTTC
TRBV4-1,NA,TRBJ1-6,NA,CASSQRRGLNSPLHF,TGCGCCAGCAGCCAACGGCGGGGTCTCAATTCACCCCTCCACTTT
TRBV21-1,few,TRBJ1-5,NA,CASSKRTGKQPQHF,TGTGCCAGCAGCAAACGGACAGGGAAGCAGCCCCAGCATTTT
TRBV18,NA,TRBJ2-7,NA,CASSQVGRSYEQYF,TGTGCCAGCTCCCAGGTCGGTAGATCCTACGAGCAGTACTTC
TRBV7-9,NA,TRBJ1-1,NA,CASSLIEAFF,TGTGCCAGCAGCCTAATTGAAGCTTTCTTT
TRBV6-1,NA,TRBJ2-3,NA,CASRGSQGTDTQYF,TGTGCCAGCAGGGGCTCCCAGGGGACAGATACGCAGTATTTT
TRBV10-3,NA,TRBJ1-6,TRBD1,CAIRTGQADSPLHF,TGTGCCATCAGAACCGGACAGGCAGATTCACCCCTCCACTTT
TRBV18,NA,TRBJ1-5,NA,CASSPRTGNQPQHF,TGTGCCAGCTCACCACGAACGGGCAATCAGCCCCAGCATTTT
TRBV6-6,NA,TRBJ1-2,NA,CASRLTANYGYTF,TGTGCCAGCAGATTGACAGCTAACTATGGCTACACCTTC
TRBV5-1,NA,TRBJ2-3,TRBD2,CASHSGGATDTQYF,TGCGCCAGCCATAGCGGGGGGGCCACAGATACGCAGTATTTT
TRBV2,NA,TRBJ1-1,NA,CASSELTSEAFF,TGTGCCAGCAGTGAATTAACAAGTGAAGCTTTCTTT
TRBV6-5,NA,TRBJ1-2,NA,CASSYSRSPNYGYTF,TGTGCCAGCAGTTACTCGAGGTCACCGAACTATGGCTACACCTTC
TRBV19,once,TRBJ1-4,TRBD1,CASSMGQSTEKLFF,TGTGCCAGTAGTATGGGACAGTCGACTGAAAAACTGTTTTTT
TRBV9,NA,TRBJ1-1,NA,CASSVGDSLPREAFF,TGTGCCAGCAGCGTAGGCGACAGTTTACCCCGAGAAGCTTTCTTT
TRBV5-5,NA,TRBJ2-1,NA,CASSPLAFEQFF,TGTGCCAGCAGTCCTCTAGCATTTGAGCAGTTCTTC
TRBV6-6,NA,TRBJ1-6,TRBD1,CASKGTENSPLHF,TGTGCCAGCAAGGGGACAGAAAATTCACCCCTCCACTTT
TRBV7-8,NA,TRBJ1-1,TRBD1,CASTPHQGQTNTEAFF,TGTGCCAGCACCCCTCACCAGGGACAGACCAACACTGAAGCTTTCTTT